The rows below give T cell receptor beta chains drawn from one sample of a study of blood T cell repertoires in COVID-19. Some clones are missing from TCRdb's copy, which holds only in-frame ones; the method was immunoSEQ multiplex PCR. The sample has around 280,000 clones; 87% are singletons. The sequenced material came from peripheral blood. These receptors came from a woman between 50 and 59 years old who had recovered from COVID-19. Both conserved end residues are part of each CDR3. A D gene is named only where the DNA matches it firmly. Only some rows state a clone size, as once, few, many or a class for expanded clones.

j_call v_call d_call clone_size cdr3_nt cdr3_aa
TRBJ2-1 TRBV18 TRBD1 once TGTGCCAGCTCACCGCTACAGGGGATTGAGTTCTTC CASSPLQGIEFF
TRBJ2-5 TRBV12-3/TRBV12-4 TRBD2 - TGTGCCAGCAGTAAGGGCGGGAGGACCCAGTACTTC CASSKGGRTQYF
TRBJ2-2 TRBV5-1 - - TGCGCCAGCAATGGCATCCAGGACACCGGGGAGCTGTTTTTT CASNGIQDTGELFF
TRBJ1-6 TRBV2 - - TGTGCCAGCAGAGGGGGGGCGGATTCACCCCTCCACTTT CASRGGADSPLHF
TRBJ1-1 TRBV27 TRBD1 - TGTGCCAGCAATCAAGGCTCCGGGACAGGGGGCACTGAAGCTTTCTTT CASNQGSGTGGTEAFF
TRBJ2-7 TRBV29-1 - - TGCAGCGTTGACGTGGGGCACGAGCAGTACTTC CSVDVGHEQYF
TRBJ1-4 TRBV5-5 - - TGTGCCAGCAGCTTGTGGACAGCTAATGAAAAACTGTTTTTT CASSLWTANEKLFF
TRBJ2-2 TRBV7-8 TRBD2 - TGTGCCAGCAGACGGCGGGGGGCGAACACCGGGGAGCTGTTTTTT CASRRRGANTGELFF
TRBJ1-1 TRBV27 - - TGTGCCAGCAGTCCAAATGGGGGGGGGACTGAAGCTTTCTTT CASSPNGGGTEAFF
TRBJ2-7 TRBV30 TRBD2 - TGTGCCTGGAGGACTAGCGGTAACTCCTACGAGCAGTACTTC CAWRTSGNSYEQYF
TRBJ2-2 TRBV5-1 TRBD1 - TGCGCCAGCAGCAGCCAGGGGGTAGGGACCGGGGAGCTGTTTTTT CASSSQGVGTGELFF
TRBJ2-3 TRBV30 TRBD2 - TGTGCCTGGGAGAGCGGGAGGAGCACAGATACGCAGTATTTT CAWESGRSTDTQYF
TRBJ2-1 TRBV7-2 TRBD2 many TGTGCCAGCAGCCCGCGGACTAGCGGGAGTCGCTATGAGCAGTTCTTC CASSPRTSGSRYEQFF
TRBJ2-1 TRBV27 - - TGTGCCAGCAGTGCCCAGGGGAGCTCCTACAATGAGCAGTTCTTC CASSAQGSSYNEQFF
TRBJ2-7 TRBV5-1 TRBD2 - TGCGCCAGCAGCCTACTGACTAGCGGTACTCCCTACGAGCAGTACTTC CASSLLTSGTPYEQYF
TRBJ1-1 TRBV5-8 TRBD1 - TGTGCCAGCAGCTCTGGACAGGACCGAAACACTGAAGCTTTCTTT CASSSGQDRNTEAFF
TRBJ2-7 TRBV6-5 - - TGTGCCAGCAGTATTCAGGGGACAAGCTCCTACGAGCAGTACTTC CASSIQGTSSYEQYF
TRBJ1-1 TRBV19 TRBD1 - TGTGCCACCATCCGGGACAGGGCGCGATCCACTGAAGCTTTCTTT CATIRDRARSTEAFF
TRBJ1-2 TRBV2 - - TGTGCCAGCAGTGACAGGGGCTACGGCTACACCTTC CASSDRGYGYTF
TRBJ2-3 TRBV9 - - TGTGCCAGCAGCCCGAGGTCTAGGGGGTCGAGCACAGATACGCAGTATTTT CASSPRSRGSSTDTQYF
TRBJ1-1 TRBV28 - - TGTGCCAGCAGCCGGTGGGGCCTAAACACTGAAGCTTTCTTT CASSRWGLNTEAFF
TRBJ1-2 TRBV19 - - TGTGCCAGTAGTATAACAGGGTCGGACTATGGCTACACCTTC CASSITGSDYGYTF
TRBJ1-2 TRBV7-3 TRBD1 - TGTGCCAGCAAGTTGACAGGGGGCATTGGTGGCTACACCTTC CASKLTGGIGGYTF
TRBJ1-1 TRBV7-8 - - TGTGCCAGCAGCTGGACAGAAGGGGACACTGAAGCTTTCTTT CASSWTEGDTEAFF
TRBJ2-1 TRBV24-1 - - TGTGCCACCAGTGACCCCCGCGGACACCCTCCGGGCAATGAGCAGTTCTTC CATSDPRGHPPGNEQFF
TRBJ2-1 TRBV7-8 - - TGTGCCAGCAGCCCGTTGGGGGGTTACAATGAGCAGTTCTTC CASSPLGGYNEQFF
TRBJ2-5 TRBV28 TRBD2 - TGTGCCAGCAGTTTGAGGAGGGACTCTAGCGGGAGAAGAGAGACCCAGTACTTC CASSLRRDSSGRRETQYF
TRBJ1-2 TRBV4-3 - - TGCGCCAGCAGCCAAGATACGAGGACCGTGAGGGAAGGCTATGGCTACACCTTC CASSQDTRTVREGYGYTF
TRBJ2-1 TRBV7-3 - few TGTGCCAGCAGCTCATACTCCGATGAGCAGTTCTTC CASSSYSDEQFF
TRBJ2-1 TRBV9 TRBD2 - TGTGCCAGCAGCGTAGGCGGGGGGGACTACAATGAGCAGTTCTTC CASSVGGGDYNEQFF
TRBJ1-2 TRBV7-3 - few TGTGCCAGCAGCCGAACCACTCAGGGTTCCCATGGCTACACCTTC CASSRTTQGSHGYTF
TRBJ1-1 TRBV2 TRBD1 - TGTGCCAGCAGTACTCAGGGGGGGAACACTGAAGCTTTCTTT CASSTQGGNTEAFF
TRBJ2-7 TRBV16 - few TGTGCCAGCGCGTGGACAGATTCCTCCTACGAGCAGTACTTC CASAWTDSSYEQYF
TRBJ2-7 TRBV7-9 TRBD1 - TGTGCCAGCAGCTTCGACAGGGGAAGAGTTTCCGAGCAGTACTTC CASSFDRGRVSEQYF
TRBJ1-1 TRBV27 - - TGTGCCAGCAGTTTAGGGAGCCAAGGGAACACTGAAGCTTTCTTT CASSLGSQGNTEAFF
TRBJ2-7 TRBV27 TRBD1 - TGTGCCAGCAGTTTAGCCCTCCGGGACAGGACCTACGAGCAGTACTTC CASSLALRDRTYEQYF
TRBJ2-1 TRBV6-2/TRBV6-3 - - TGTGCCAGCAGTTACGGGACTGGTCGCAATGAGCAGTTCTTC CASSYGTGRNEQFF
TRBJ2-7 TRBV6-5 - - TGTGCCAGCAGTTATTTCCCGGGGGGCAAGGGCGAGCAGTACTTC CASSYFPGGKGEQYF
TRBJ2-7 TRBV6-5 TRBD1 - TGTGCCAGCAGGGACGAGCGACAGGGGGCTCGCGAGCAGTACTTC CASRDERQGAREQYF
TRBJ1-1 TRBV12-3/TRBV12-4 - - TGTGCCAGCAGCCGGACAGTAGGGACTGAAGCTTTCTTT CASSRTVGTEAFF
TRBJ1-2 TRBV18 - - TGTGCCAGCTCACAGGGGTTAAATGTCGCCGACTATGGCTACACCTTC CASSQGLNVADYGYTF
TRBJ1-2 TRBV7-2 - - TGTGCCAGCAGCTTCTCCAGGGAAAGCGGCTACACCTTC CASSFSRESGYTF